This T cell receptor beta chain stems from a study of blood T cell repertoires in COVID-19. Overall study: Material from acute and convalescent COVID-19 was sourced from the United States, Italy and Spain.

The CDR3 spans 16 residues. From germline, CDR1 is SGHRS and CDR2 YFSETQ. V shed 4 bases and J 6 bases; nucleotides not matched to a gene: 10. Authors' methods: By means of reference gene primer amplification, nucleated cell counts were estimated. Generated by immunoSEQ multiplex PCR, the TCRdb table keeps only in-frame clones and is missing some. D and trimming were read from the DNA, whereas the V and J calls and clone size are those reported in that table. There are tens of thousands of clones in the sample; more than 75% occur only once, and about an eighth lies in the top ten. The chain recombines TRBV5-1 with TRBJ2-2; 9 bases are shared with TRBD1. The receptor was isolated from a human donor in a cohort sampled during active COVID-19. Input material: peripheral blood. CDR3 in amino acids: CASSPPGQGRAGELFF. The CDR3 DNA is TGCGCCAGCAGCCCTCCGGGACAGGGTCGGGCCGGGGAGCTGTTTTTT.